The clone carrying this T cell receptor beta chain occurred a few times. The CDR3 spans 15 residues. Germline-derived CDR1 and CDR2 are MNHEY and SMNVEV (reference sequence). V shed 6 bases and J shed 3 bases, with 18 bases lying between them. This specimen belongs to a study of PD-L1 blockade in urothelial cancer. For the study at large: Atezolizumab, begun by patients in the mid-2010s, was given at 1,200 mg intravenously every 3 weeks. In terms of prior chemotherapy, patients had received 0 to 3 regimens. Analysis of blood occurred 3 weeks (second dose) and 6 weeks after treatment start.

TCRdb's copy holds only in-frame clones and misses some; the assay was immunoSEQ multiplex PCR. The sample records about 36,000 clones, 84% being singletons. Time point of the sample: peripheral blood 6 weeks after treatment start. Specimen: PBMCs, collected around atezolizumab (anti-PD-L1) treatment. The rearrangement uses TRBV27 and TRBJ2-7; unclear D gene. This clonotype was sampled from a middle-aged man with urothelial cancer. The CDR3 coding sequence is TGTGCCAGCAGCCCCATCCTTAGTATGAACTACGAGCAGTACTTC. Residues: CASSPILSMNYEQYF.